Below, 23 T cell receptor beta chains from the same sample are listed, as sequenced in a study of T cells in localized non-small cell lung cancer. Data came from immunoSEQ multiplex PCR; TCRdb stores just in-frame clones and leaves some out. The sample shows 20,000 to 25,000 clones, approximately 84% of them seen only once. This material consisted of peripheral blood, taken before any cancer treatment. The receptors were sampled from a man between 40 and 70 years old with stage I lung adenocarcinoma.

The chain uses TRBV7-9 and TRBJ2-3; TRBD2 might be the D (6 bases). Germline V CDR1 and CDR2: SEHNR, FQNEAQ (reference sequence). V dropped 4 bases and J dropped 0 bases, with 8 bases sitting between them. This CDR3 comprises 14 residues. The CDR3 region is CASSYSGSTDTQYF. CDR3 in DNA: TGTGCCAGCAGCTACAGCGGGAGCACAGATACGCAGTATTTT.

The chain combines TRBV10-2 with TRBJ2-7; D is unresolved. V was clipped by 6 bases and J by 2 bases, with 11 bases between them. Germline-derived CDR1 and CDR2 are WSHSY and SAAADI. The CDR3 covers 13 residues. CDR3 sequence (DNA): TGCGCCAGCAGCTTTGGGGTCCCCTACGAGCAGTACTTC. Its protein is CASSFGVPYEQYF.

V gene TRBV19 combines with J gene TRBJ2-2, with TRBD1 matching over 7 bases. Germline CDR1 and CDR2: LNHDA and SQIVND (reference sequence). The V segment lost 5 bases and the J segment 3 bases; nucleotides outside the gene matches: 6. The CDR3 covers 15 residues. The CDR3 loop reads CASSAWTGDTGELFF. The CDR3 nucleotides read TGTGCCAGTAGTGCTTGGACAGGAGACACCGGGGAGCTGTTTTTT.

The chain carries TRBV7-6 and TRBJ2-2, with 7 bases lining up with TRBD1. After removal of 6 bases from V and 6 bases from J, the junction contained 13 bases not matched to a gene. The CDR3 totals 16 residues. Per the germline V gene, CDR1 is SGHVS and CDR2 is FNYEAQ. The CDR3 DNA sequence: TGTGCCAGCAGTCCCTTCCAGGGGGATAGGTCCGGGGAGCTGTTTTTT. Its translation is CASSPFQGDRSGELFF. Together with reference TRBV7-6 and TRBJ2-2, the CDR3 gives the full variable domain: GAGVSQSPRYKVTKRGQDVALRCDPISGHVSLYWYRQALGQGPEFLTYFNYEAQQDKSGLPNDRFSAERPEGSISTLTIQRTEQRDSAMYRCASSPFQGDRSGELFFGEGSRLTVL.

The chain links TRBV19 to TRBJ1-4; D is possibly TRBD1 (6 bases). V lost 6 bases and J lost 0, with 11 bases in between. The V gene's germline CDR1 is LNHDA and CDR2 SQIVND (reference sequence). CDR3 length: 15 residues. As DNA, the CDR3 is TGTGCCAGTAGGGACAGACACTCAACTAATGAAAAACTGTTTTTT. This gives the protein CASRDRHSTNEKLFF. The entire variable domain, with the rest obtained from reference TRBV19 and TRBJ1-4, is as follows: DGGITQSPKYLFRKEGQNVTLSCEQNLNHDAMYWYRQDPGQGLRLIYYSQIVNDFQKGDIAEGYSVSREKKESFPLTVTSAQKNPTAFYLCASRDRHSTNEKLFFGSGTQLSVL.

The chain joins TRBV27 to TRBJ2-7; 9 nucleotides match TRBD1. This CDR3 has 15 residues. Trimming took 0 bases from V and 4 from J; bases not matched to a gene: 4. Germline CDR1 and CDR2: MNHEY and SMNVEV (reference sequence). CDR3 bases: TGTGCCAGCAGTTTATCGGGGACAGGGTTTTACGAGCAGTACTTC. It translates to CASSLSGTGFYEQYF.

The chain recombines TRBV5-4 with TRBJ1-5; D is unclear. Per the germline V gene, CDR1 is SGHNT and CDR2 is YYREEE (reference sequence). The CDR3 totals 14 residues. V lost 0 bases and J 12 bases, leaving 16 bases between the germline ends. The CDR3 bases are TGTGCCAGCAGCTTGGCCCCCGAGGGTCAGGTCCAGCATTTT. Amino acids: CASSLAPEGQVQHF.

The chain uses TRBV5-6 and TRBJ1-2, with a tentative D call TRBD1 (5 bases). V lost 4 bases to trimming and J lost 4 bases, with 11 bases between them. CDR3 length: 13 amino acids. Germline loops: CDR1 SGHDT, CDR2 YYEEEE. The CDR3 sequence is CASSTRVGYGYTF. Written as DNA, the CDR3 is TGTGCCAGCAGCACCAGGGTCGGCTATGGCTACACCTTC.

V usage is TRBV28 and J usage is TRBJ1-5; TRBD1 agrees at 8 bases. In germline, CDR1 is MDHEN, CDR2 SYDVKM. Trimming took 2 bases from V and 6 from J; bases not matched to a gene: 9. The CDR3 totals 16 residues. Here the CDR3 DNA reads TGTGCCAGCAGTTTAAGTTCAGGGGGCGGGAGTCAGCCCCAGCATTTT. Protein: CASSLSSGGGSQPQHF.

This chain links TRBV5-6 with TRBJ2-7, with D possibly TRBD1 on 6 matching bases. This CDR3 has 13 residues. Germline V gives CDR1 SGHDT, CDR2 YYEEEE. Trimming removed 2 bases from V and 2 bases from J, with 8 bases in between. CDR3 coding DNA: TGTGCCAGCAGCTTATCAGGGGCCTACGAGCAGTACTTC. This codes for CASSLSGAYEQYF.

The V call is TRBV7-2, the J call TRBJ1-2, with 8 bases matching TRBD1. V was clipped by 3 bases and J by 8 bases; unmatched bases: 11. CDR1 and CDR2 (germline): SGHTA, FQGNSA. This CDR3 has 15 residues. CDR3 coding DNA: TGTGCCAGCAGCTTTCGAGCAGGGGGCGATGGGGGCTACACCTTC. Translation: CASSFRAGGDGGYTF.

CDR3 amino acids: CASSGRGTNEKLFF. The CDR3 DNA reads as TGTGCCAGCAGTGGCAGGGGAACTAATGAAAAACTGTTTTTT. The J gene is TRBJ1-4, the V gene TRBV2; possible D gene TRBD1, 6 bases. This CDR3 has 14 amino acids. Per germline, CDR1 SNHLY and CDR2 FYNNEI. Trimming removed 4 bases from V and 1 base from J, with 7 bases in between.

The chain links TRBV2 to TRBJ1-4, with 8 bases fitting TRBD1. In germline, CDR1 is SNHLY, CDR2 FYNNEI. V was pared by 8 bases and J by 8 bases, with 10 bases of the junction left unmatched. CDR3 length: 14 amino acids. The CDR3 DNA sequence: TGTGCCAGCTCAAACACCGGGACAGGCGAAAAACTGTTTTTT. Its protein product is CASSNTGTGEKLFF.

This clone was picked up one time. The chain recombines TRBV18 with TRBJ1-4; 10 bases line up with TRBD1. Germline-derived CDR1 and CDR2 are KGHSH and LQKENI. The CDR3 consists of 15 residues. Trimming removed 8 bases from V and 7 bases from J; junction bases left unmatched: 10. Here the CDR3 DNA reads TGTGCCAGCCGATCTTTCGGGACAGGGGCTGAAAAACTGTTTTTT. Translated, it gives CASRSFGTGAEKLFF. Drawing the rest from reference TRBV18 and TRBJ1-4, the complete variable domain is NAGVMQNPRHLVRRRGQEARLRCSPMKGHSHVYWYRQLPEEGLKFMVYLQKENIIDESGMPKERFSAEFPKEGPSILRIQQVVRGDSAAYFCASRSFGTGAEKLFFGSGTQLSVL.

The chain couples TRBV9 to TRBJ2-6, with 8 bases matching TRBD1. CDR3 length: 18 residues. V trimming: 2 bases; J trimming: 0 bases; junction bases outside the gene matches: 7. Per the germline V gene, CDR1 is SGDLS and CDR2 is YYNGEE. CDR3 DNA: TGTGCCAGCAGCGTCCGGGACAGGAATAGCTCTGGGGCCAACGTCCTGACTTTC. Encoded protein: CASSVRDRNSSGANVLTF.

This chain joins TRBV28 and TRBJ1-4; D is unresolved. Trimming pared 5 bases from V and 6 bases from J, leaving 7 bases between. The germline V gene has CDR1 MDHEN and CDR2 SYDVKM. The CDR3 has 12 residues. CDR3 residues: CASSRFHEKLFF. The CDR3 nucleotides are TGTGCCAGCAGTCGTTTTCATGAAAAACTGTTTTTT.

The chain is built from TRBV7-9 and TRBJ2-2; 7 bases map to TRBD1. In germline, CDR1 is SEHNR, CDR2 FQNEAQ (reference sequence). The CDR3 extends over 14 amino acids. J gave up 6 bases and V 5 bases, and 6 bases lay outside the gene matches. The CDR3 DNA follows: TGTGCCAGCAGCGATGACAGGGCACCCGGGGAGCTGTTTTTT. Residues: CASSDDRAPGELFF.

The V call is TRBV28, the J call TRBJ2-1; D is unresolved. Germline values: CDR1 MDHEN, CDR2 SYDVKM. The CDR3 consists of 12 residues. V was trimmed by 7 bases and J by 6 bases, leaving 10 bases between them. In nucleotides, the CDR3 is TGTGCCAGCAAAAATTCGGCCAATGAGCAGTTCTTC. Amino acid sequence: CASKNSANEQFF.

The chain combines TRBV7-3 with TRBJ2-3, with D possibly being TRBD2 (5 bases). The CDR3 runs to 15 residues. Trimming took 2 bases from V and 2 from J, leaving 11 bases between them. In germline, CDR1 is SGHTA, CDR2 FQGTGA. Written as DNA, the CDR3 is TGTGCCAGCAGCTTATTTCCGGGGAACACAGATACGCAGTATTTT. Protein sequence: CASSLFPGNTDTQYF. Variable domain in full (rest from reference TRBV7-3 and TRBJ2-3): GAGVSQTPSNKVTEKGKYVELRCDPISGHTALYWYRQSLGQGPEFLIYFQGTGAADDSGLPNDRFFAVRPEGSVSTLKIQRTERGDSAVYLCASSLFPGNTDTQYFGPGTRLTVL.

The chain carries TRBV13 and TRBJ2-7; TRBD2 matches 10 bases. The germline CDR1 and CDR2 sequences are PRHDT and FYEKMQ (reference sequence). The ends lost 4 bases at V and 0 bases at J; junction bases unmatched: 3. The CDR3 is 15 amino acids. In DNA, the CDR3 is TGTGCCAGCAGCTCCCGGACTAGCGGCTCCTACGAGCAGTACTTC. This codes for CASSSRTSGSYEQYF.

This clone was observed a single time. The chain couples TRBV11-2 to TRBJ1-4; no clear D gene. V dropped 4 bases and J dropped 7 bases, with 16 bases sitting between them. This CDR3 is built from 15 residues. Germline CDR1 and CDR2: SGHAT and FQNNGV. CDR3 in DNA: TGTGCCAGCAGCTCTCCGACAAGGGATCTTGAAAAACTGTTTTTT. Amino acids: CASSSPTRDLEKLFF.

V gene TRBV27 combines with J gene TRBJ1-5, with TRBD1 as a possible D gene (5 bases). This CDR3 has 13 amino acids. Trimming removed 3 bases from V and 11 bases from J, with 14 bases in between. Germline V lookup: CDR1 MNHEY, CDR2 SMNVEV (reference sequence). The CDR3 DNA is TGTGCCAGCAGTTTGGGGCAGGGAAGGACCCAGCATTTT. Amino acids: CASSLGQGRTQHF.

The chain uses TRBV5-1 and TRBJ2-6; D unclear. CDR1 SGHRS and CDR2 YFSETQ come from the germline V gene. The CDR3 loop spans 16 amino acids. Trimming took off 0 bases at V and 2 bases at J, with 9 bases between the two ends. The CDR3, as DNA: TGCGCCAGCAGCTTGGGTACAGCAGCTGGGGCCAACGTCCTGACTTTC. Its translation is CASSLGTAAGANVLTF.